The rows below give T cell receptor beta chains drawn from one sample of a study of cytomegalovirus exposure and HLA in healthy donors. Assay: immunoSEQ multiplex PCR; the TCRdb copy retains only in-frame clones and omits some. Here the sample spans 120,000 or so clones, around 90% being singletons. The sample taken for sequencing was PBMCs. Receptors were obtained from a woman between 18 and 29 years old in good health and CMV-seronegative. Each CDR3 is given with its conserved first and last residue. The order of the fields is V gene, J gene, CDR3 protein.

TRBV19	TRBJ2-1	CASSLSGLAGHEQFF
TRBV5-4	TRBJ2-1	CASSLPMIEQFF
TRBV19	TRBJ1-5	CASSIILRLGQRGYQIFSNQPQHF
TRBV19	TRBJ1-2	CASSIATGSNYGYTF
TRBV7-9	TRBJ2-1	CASSPSPGEDEQFF
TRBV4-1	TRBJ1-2	CASSPLSGPGQYGYTF
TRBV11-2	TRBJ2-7	CASSLVDEQYF
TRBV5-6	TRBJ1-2	CASSLAGGGSGYTF
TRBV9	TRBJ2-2	CASSVASSGTGELFF
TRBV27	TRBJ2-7	CASRLTGGDEQYF
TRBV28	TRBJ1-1	CASSKPAGAGEAFF
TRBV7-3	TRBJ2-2	CASRPRSDTGELFF
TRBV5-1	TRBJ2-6	CASSFSTGAGANVLTF
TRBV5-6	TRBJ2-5	CASSRGGGETQYF
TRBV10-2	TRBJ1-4	CASSPVSGGNEKLFF
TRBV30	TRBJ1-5	CAWSVAGHYNQPQHF
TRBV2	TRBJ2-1	CASKPNTDSYNEQFF
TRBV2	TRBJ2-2	CASTLTGTGTGELFF
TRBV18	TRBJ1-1	CASSPRTGSTEAFF
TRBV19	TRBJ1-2	CASSILAATGGNYGYTF
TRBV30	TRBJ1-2	CAFLEEGLEGYGYTF
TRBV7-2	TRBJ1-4	CASSQGQGGEKLFF
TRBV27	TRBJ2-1	CTNGGGPVGDEQFF
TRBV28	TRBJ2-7	CASSLSFSYEQYF
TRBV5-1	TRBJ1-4	CASSLAGRTNEKLFF
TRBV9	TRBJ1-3	CASSALGDSSGNTIYF
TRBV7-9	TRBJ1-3	CASSDEQGTGNTIYF
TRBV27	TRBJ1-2	CASSYRGGEGYTF
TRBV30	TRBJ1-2	CAWKGDHSNYGYTF
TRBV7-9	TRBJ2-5	CASSLDGGVVAETQYF
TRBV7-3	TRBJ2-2	CASSLGRSEAGELFF
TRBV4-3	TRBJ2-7	CASSQEGNGQGAFEQYF
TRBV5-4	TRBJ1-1	CASSLAANGEAFF
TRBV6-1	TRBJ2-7	CASRTGDEQYF
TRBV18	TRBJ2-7	CASSPRRGPGEQYF
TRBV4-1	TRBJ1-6	CASSQGRGLGNSPLHF
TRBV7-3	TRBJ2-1	CASSFKGDEQFF
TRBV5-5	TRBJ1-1	CASSYRDTEAFF
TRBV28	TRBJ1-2	CASDLQQGAGHGYTF
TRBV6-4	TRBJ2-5	CASSDNGLAGASDPQETQYF
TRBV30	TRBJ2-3	CALQGTDTQYF
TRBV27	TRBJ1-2	CASSLGTGEGYTF
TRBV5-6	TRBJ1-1	CASSPVWLNTEAFF
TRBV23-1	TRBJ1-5	CASSQPGQGNQPQHF
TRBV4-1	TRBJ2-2	CASSQEFGLGSGSHTGELFF
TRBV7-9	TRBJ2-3	CASSRLGGSTDTQYF
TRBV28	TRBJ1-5	CASSLGGGNQPQHF
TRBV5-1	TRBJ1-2	CASSFGQGVNYGYTF
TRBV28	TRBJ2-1	CASVRGETSYNEQFF
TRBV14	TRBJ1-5	CASSSEGSQPQHF
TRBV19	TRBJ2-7	CASSTVAGAYEQYF